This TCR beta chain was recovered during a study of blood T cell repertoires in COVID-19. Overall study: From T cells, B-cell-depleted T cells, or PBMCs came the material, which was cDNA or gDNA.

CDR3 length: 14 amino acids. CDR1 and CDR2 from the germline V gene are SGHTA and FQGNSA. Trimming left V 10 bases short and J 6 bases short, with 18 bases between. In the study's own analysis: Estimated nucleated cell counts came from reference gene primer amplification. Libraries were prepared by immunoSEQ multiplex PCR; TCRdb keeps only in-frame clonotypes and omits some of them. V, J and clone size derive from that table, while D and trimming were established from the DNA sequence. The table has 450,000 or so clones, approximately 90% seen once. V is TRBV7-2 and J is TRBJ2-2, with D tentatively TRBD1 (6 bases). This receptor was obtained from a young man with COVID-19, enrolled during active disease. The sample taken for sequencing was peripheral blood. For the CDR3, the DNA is TGTGCCACGTGGGGGCAGGGGCTTGCCGGGGAGCTGTTTTTT. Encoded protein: CATWGQGLAGELFF.